These 6 T cell receptor beta chains came from one sample sequenced in a study of blood T cell repertoires in COVID-19. The protocol was immunoSEQ multiplex PCR, while the TCRdb copy is restricted to in-frame clones and leaves out a portion. The sample lists around 250,000 clones; approximately 89% were seen once. Sequencing used PBMCs or T cells enriched from blood (not recorded which). These receptor sequences come from a woman aged 40-49 years with acute COVID-19.

V is TRBV9 and J is TRBJ2-5, with 7 bases lining up with TRBD2. The CDR3 sequence is 16 residues long. Per the germline V gene, CDR1 is SGDLS and CDR2 is YYNGEE. With V trimmed by 0 bases and J by 4 bases, 9 bases remained unmatched. DNA of the CDR3: TGTGCCAGCAGCGTAGGCGGGAGTAAGATGGGAGAGACCCAGTACTTC. Its protein is CASSVGGSKMGETQYF. The entire variable domain, with the rest obtained from reference TRBV9 and TRBJ2-5, is as follows: DSGVTQTPKHLITATGQRVTLRCSPRSGDLSVYWYQQSLDQGLQFLIQYYNGEERAKGNILERFSAQQFPDLHSELNLSSLELGDSALYFCASSVGGSKMGETQYFGPGTRLLVL.

The V gene is TRBV10-1, the J gene TRBJ2-2, with D maybe TRBD1 (6 bases). The germline gives CDR1 WNHNN, CDR2 SYGVQD (reference sequence). This CDR3 has 15 residues. The ends were cut back, 5 bases at V and 6 bases at J, with 16 bases in the middle. CDR3 coding DNA: TGCGCCAGCAGTAGGACGGCGAACAGGGCCGGGGAGCTGTTTTTT. It specifies CASSRTANRAGELFF.

This clone was recorded once. The chain recombines TRBV4-3 with TRBJ2-3; TRBD2 might be the D (5 bases). Germline V gene lookup returns CDR1 LGHNA and CDR2 YSLEER. V gave up 3 bases and J gave up 4 bases, with 11 bases separating them. This CDR3 contains 14 residues. The CDR3 coding sequence is TGCGCCAGCAGCCAGATAACTAGAGCAGATACGCAGTATTTT. Protein sequence: CASSQITRADTQYF.

The rearrangement links TRBV7-3 to TRBJ1-1; no firm D call. Germline CDR1 reads SGHTA; CDR2 reads FQGTGA. The CDR3 contains 13 residues. Trimming pared 1 base from V and 8 bases from J, leaving 11 bases between. CDR3 loop: CASSLRATGEAFF. As DNA, the CDR3 is TGTGCCAGCAGCTTAAGGGCAACGGGGGAAGCTTTCTTT. The full variable domain, completed using reference TRBV7-3 and TRBJ1-1, is GAGVSQTPSNKVTEKGKYVELRCDPISGHTALYWYRQSLGQGPEFLIYFQGTGAADDSGLPNDRFFAVRPEGSVSTLKIQRTERGDSAVYLCASSLRATGEAFFGQGTRLTVV.

In its sample, this clone was seen once. CDR3 residues: CATSRGTGGSNQPQHF. For the CDR3, the DNA is TGTGCCACCAGCAGAGGGACAGGAGGGAGCAATCAGCCCCAGCATTTT. The rearrangement joins TRBV15 to TRBJ1-5, with 7 bases that match TRBD1. This CDR3 comprises 16 residues. Germline lookup yields CDR1 LNHNV and CDR2 YYDKDF (reference sequence). The J segment lost 1 base and the V segment lost 1 base, leaving 4 bases of the junction unmatched.

The rearrangement uses TRBV27 and TRBJ2-7; 9 nucleotides match TRBD2. Trimming removed 0 bases from V and 2 bases from J; junction bases left unmatched: 2. This CDR3 spans 15 amino acids. CDR1 and CDR2 from the germline V gene are MNHEY and SMNVEV (reference sequence). The CDR3 DNA sequence: TGTGCCAGCAGTTTATCACTAGCGGGCACCTACGAGCAGTACTTC. This encodes CASSLSLAGTYEQYF.